This TCR beta chain was recovered during a study of human CD8 memory T cell subsets. CDR1 is MNHEY and CDR2 is SMNVEV in the germline V gene (reference sequence). The CDR3 has 14 residues. UMI-labeled 5' RACE produced the TCR beta libraries. For each CDR3 protein, TCRdb gives one entry from its re-call of the 5' RACE reads, without DNA. Its table records approximately 6,200 distinct CDR3 sequences. In the case of this clonotype: What it binds is not known.

With exhausted-like traits, TPEX cells were early memory CD8+ T cells that were CCR7+ PD-1+ TIGIT+. Study outcomes and limitations: From the Chao1 estimates, stem-like memory T cells appeared to be more diverse than precursor exhausted T cells. Among T cells, stem-like memory and precursor exhausted subsets showed similarly high diversity, unlike effector memory cells.

This clonotype originated in a human donor in good health. V and J are TRBV27 and TRBJ1-1; TCRdb reports TRBD1, a call that lacks DNA to check it against. Sequencing used CD8+ T cells from PBMCs. The CDR3 here is CASRPGQGRTEAFF.